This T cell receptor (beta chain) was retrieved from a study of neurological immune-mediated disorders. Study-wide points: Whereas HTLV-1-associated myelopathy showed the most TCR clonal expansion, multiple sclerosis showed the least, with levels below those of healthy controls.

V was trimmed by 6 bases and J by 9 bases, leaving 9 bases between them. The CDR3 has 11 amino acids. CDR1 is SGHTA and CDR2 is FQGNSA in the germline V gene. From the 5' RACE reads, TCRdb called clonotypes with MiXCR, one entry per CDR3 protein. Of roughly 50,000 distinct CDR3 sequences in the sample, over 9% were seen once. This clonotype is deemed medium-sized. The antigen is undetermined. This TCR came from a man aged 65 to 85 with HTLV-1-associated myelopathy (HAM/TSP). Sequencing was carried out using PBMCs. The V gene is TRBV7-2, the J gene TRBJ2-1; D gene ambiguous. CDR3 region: CASSPRSEQFF. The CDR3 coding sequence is TGTGCCAGCAGTCCTAGGAGTGAGCAGTTCTTC.